This entry concerns a single T cell receptor beta chain. This entry comes from a study of blood T cell repertoires in COVID-19. Overall study context: Researchers got acute and convalescent COVID-19 samples from the United States, Italy and Spain.

This table comes from immunoSEQ multiplex PCR, and its TCRdb copy is limited to in-frame clones, with some not included. The sample consists of roughly 150,000 clones, over 70% of them appearing once. Germline CDR1 reads KGHSH; CDR2 reads LQKENI. V was pared by 2 bases and J by 7 bases, with 4 bases of the junction left unmatched. The CDR3 consists of 14 residues. This TCR was recovered from a man in his sixties with acute or convalescent COVID-19. Material for sequencing was peripheral blood. The chain couples TRBV18 to TRBJ1-5, with TRBD1 matching 8 bases. The CDR3 nucleotides are TGTGCCAGCTCACCATCGACAGGGGCGCAGCCCCAGCATTTT. Its protein product is CASSPSTGAQPQHF. Variable domain in full (rest from reference TRBV18 and TRBJ1-5): NAGVMQNPRHLVRRRGQEARLRCSPMKGHSHVYWYRQLPEEGLKFMVYLQKENIIDESGMPKERFSAEFPKEGPSILRIQQVVRGDSAAYFCASSPSTGAQPQHFGDGTRLSIL.